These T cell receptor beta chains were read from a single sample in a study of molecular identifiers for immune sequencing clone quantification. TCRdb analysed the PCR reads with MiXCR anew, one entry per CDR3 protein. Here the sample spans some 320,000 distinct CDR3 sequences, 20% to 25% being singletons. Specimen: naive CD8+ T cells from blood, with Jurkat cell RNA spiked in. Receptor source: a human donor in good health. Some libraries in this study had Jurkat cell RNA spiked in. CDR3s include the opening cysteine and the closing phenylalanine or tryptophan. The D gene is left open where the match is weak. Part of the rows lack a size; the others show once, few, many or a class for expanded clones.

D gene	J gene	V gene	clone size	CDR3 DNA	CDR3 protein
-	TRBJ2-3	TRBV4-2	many	TGTGCCAGCAGCCAGCAAGTGGGGGACCTCACAAATACGCAGTATTTT	CASSQQVGDLTNTQYF
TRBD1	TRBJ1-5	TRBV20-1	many	TGCAGTGCTAGGGAGACAGGGGTTGGGAGGCCCCAGCATTTT	CSARETGVGRPQHF
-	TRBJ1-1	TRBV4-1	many	TGCGCCAGCAGCCAAGATATGGGGACGAACACTGAAGCTTTCTTT	CASSQDMGTNTEAFF
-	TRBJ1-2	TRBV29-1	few	TGCAGCGTTGAAGGAAGGGTACAGGGCAGTGGCTACACCTTC	CSVEGRVQGSGYTF
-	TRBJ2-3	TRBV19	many	TGTGCCAGTAGTATCTACGTCGCAGATACGCAGTATTTT	CASSIYVADTQYF
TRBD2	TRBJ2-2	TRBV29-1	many	TGCAGCGTTGGGGCCGGGACTAGCGGGAGCTTGGGCGGGGAGCTGTTTTTT	CSVGAGTSGSLGGELFF
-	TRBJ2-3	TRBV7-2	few	TGTGCCAGCAGCGCCACAGGGATGGGCACAGATACGCAGTATTTT	CASSATGMGTDTQYF
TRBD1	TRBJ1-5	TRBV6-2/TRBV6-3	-	TGTGCCAGCAGTTTCACAGGGGGCGAGGAGCCCCAGCATTTT	CASSFTGGEEPQHF
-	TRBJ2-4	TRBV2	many	TGTGCCACCGGACGTGAAGCCAAAAACATTCAGTACTTC	CATGREAKNIQYF
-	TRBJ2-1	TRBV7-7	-	TGTGCTAGCAGCCTGGGGGGCAGGGGACCCTACAATGAGCAGTTCTTC	CASSLGGRGPYNEQFF
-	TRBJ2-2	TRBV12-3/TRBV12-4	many	TGTGCCAGCAGTTCCCGTCCTGCCGGGGAGCTGTTTTTT	CASSSRPAGELFF
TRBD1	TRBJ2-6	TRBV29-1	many	TGCAGCGCGACCGGGACAGAGCCTTCTGGGGCCAACGTCCTGACTTTC	CSATGTEPSGANVLTF
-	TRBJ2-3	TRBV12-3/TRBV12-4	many	TGTGCCAGCAGTTTAGTGGGTAGAACAGACGCCACAGAAGGAGTAGATACGCAGTATTTT	CASSLVGRTDATEGVDTQYF
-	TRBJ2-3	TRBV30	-	TGTACCTGGAGTCCGAGCACAGATACGCAGTATTTT	CTWSPSTDTQYF
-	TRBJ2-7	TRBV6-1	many	TGTGCCAGCCGGGGCTCTACGCGGACCAGCTCCTACGAGCAGTACTTC	CASRGSTRTSSYEQYF
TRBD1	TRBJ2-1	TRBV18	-	TGTGCCAGCTCACCACCTGACAGGGTCCCCTACAATGAGCAGTTCTTC	CASSPPDRVPYNEQFF